These T cell receptor beta chains were read from a single sample in a study of OX40 agonist ivuxolimab in advanced cancers. Clones were read by immunoSEQ multiplex PCR, and TCRdb kept only the in-frame ones, dropping some. Of just under 65,000 clones listed, 70% to 90% are singletons. The source material was CD4+ or CD8+ T cells sorted from blood, sampled in a trial of the OX40 agonist ivuxolimab. Receptors originate from an adult with an advanced solid tumor such as melanoma, head and neck, liver or kidney cancer. CDR3s include the opening cysteine and the closing phenylalanine or tryptophan. The D gene is left open where the match is weak. Expanded clones get a size class; other rows say once, few or many, or leave the size out.

V gene,J gene,D gene,CDR3 length,clone size,CDR3 DNA,CDR3 protein
TRBV4-2,TRBJ2-3,TRBD2,16,.,TGTGCCAGCAGCCAAGAGCGGGGGGCGGGGGCAGATACGCAGTATTTT,CASSQERGAGADTQYF
TRBV6-5,TRBJ2-2,TRBD1,16,.,TGTGCCAGCAGTTACTACAATACAGGGGCAGACGGGGAGCTGTTTTTT,CASSYYNTGADGELFF
TRBV11-1,TRBJ2-3,.,16,.,TGTGCCAGCAGCTTAGAAGTCGGGGATCGCACAGATACGCAGTATTTT,CASSLEVGDRTDTQYF
TRBV9,TRBJ1-6,.,15,.,TGTGCCAGCAGCCCAGGGCCAGGGTCGTGGTCACCCCTCCACTTT,CASSPGPGSWSPLHF
TRBV18,TRBJ2-2,TRBD1,13,.,TGTGCCAGCTCGGGACAGATCACCGGGGAGCTGTTTTTT,CASSGQITGELFF
TRBV18,TRBJ2-7,.,16,few,TGTGCCAGCTCACCACCGTCGATAATATCGGGGCGCGAGCAGTACTTC,CASSPPSIISGREQYF
TRBV11-2,TRBJ2-7,.,15,.,TGTGCCAGCAGCCCGAGGGGTGCCAGGGCCTACGAGCAGTACTTC,CASSPRGARAYEQYF
TRBV2,TRBJ1-2,.,14,.,TGTGCCGACAATCTCAATGGGAAGGGACATGGCTACACCTTC,CADNLNGKGHGYTF
TRBV28,TRBJ2-2,.,14,.,TGTGCCAGCAGTGGACCACTGAACACCGGGGAGCTGTTTTTT,CASSGPLNTGELFF
TRBV19,TRBJ2-7,.,13,once,TGTGCCAGTAGTGCAAAAACAGGGACCGAGCAGTACTTC,CASSAKTGTEQYF
TRBV11-3,TRBJ2-1,.,15,.,TGTGCCAGCAGCTCCCGGACAGCCGAGAACAATGAGCAGTTCTTC,CASSSRTAENNEQFF
TRBV7-9,TRBJ2-6,.,15,.,TGTGCCAGCAGCTTAGGGACAAGTGGGGCCAACGTCCTGACTTTC,CASSLGTSGANVLTF
TRBV19,TRBJ1-3,TRBD1,16,.,TGTGCCAGTAGTATTGCAGGGGGCTTCTCTGGAAACACCATATATTTT,CASSIAGGFSGNTIYF
TRBV25-1,TRBJ1-1,.,13,.,TGTGCCAGCAGATCAGGGGTTAACACTGAAGCTTTCTTT,CASRSGVNTEAFF
TRBV5-1,TRBJ1-2,TRBD1,15,.,TGCGCCAGCAGCTTGGCCGAGGGGGCTGACTATGGCTACACCTTC,CASSLAEGADYGYTF
TRBV11-3,TRBJ2-5,TRBD1,17,.,TGTGCCAGCAGCATATACCGGGACAGGGGGCGTCAAGAGACCCAGTACTTC,CASSIYRDRGRQETQYF
TRBV25-1,TRBJ2-5,TRBD1,15,.,TGTGCCAGCAGTGAATTCAGGACAGGGGGGGAGACCCAGTACTTC,CASSEFRTGGETQYF
TRBV19,TRBJ1-2,TRBD1,15,once,TGTGCCAGTAGTATGAACAGGGGGCTCAACTATGGCTACACCTTC,CASSMNRGLNYGYTF
TRBV9,TRBJ2-3,.,14,.,TGTGCCAGCAGCGCAATTTCTGGGACAGATACGCAGTATTTT,CASSAISGTDTQYF
TRBV29-1,TRBJ1-3,.,12,.,TGCAGCGCTCGGTTCCGGGGGGACACCATATATTTT,CSARFRGDTIYF
TRBV5-6,TRBJ1-6,.,12,.,TGTGCCAGCAGCTTCGCCAATTCACCCCTCCACTTT,CASSFANSPLHF
TRBV7-3,TRBJ1-1,TRBD1,14,.,TGTGCCAGCAGCTTAATGGGACAGGGGGCGGAAGCTTTCTTT,CASSLMGQGAEAFF
TRBV18,TRBJ2-5,.,14,.,TGTGCCAGCTCACCACCAGGCAGCCAAGAGACCCAGTACTTC,CASSPPGSQETQYF
TRBV19,TRBJ1-4,TRBD1,15,.,TGTGCCAGTAGTATTCTAGGGACAGGGATAGGAAAACTGTTTTTT,CASSILGTGIGKLFF
TRBV7-9,TRBJ2-3,.,11,.,TGTGCCATGCAACAAGGGCTTAGAGTTTTTTTT,CAMQQGLRVFF
TRBV12-5,TRBJ2-7,TRBD1,16,.,TGTGCTAGTGAATGGACAGGGGGCCCCTACTCCTACGAGCAGTACTTC,CASEWTGGPYSYEQYF
TRBV28,TRBJ1-2,TRBD1,14,.,TGTGCCAGCCTCTCGGGACAGGATAACTATGGCTACACCTTC,CASLSGQDNYGYTF